These 27 T cell receptor beta chains were all obtained from the same sample, sequenced in a study of T-cell reconstitution after alpha-beta-depleted transplantation in children. TCRbeta library construction was performed incorporating unique molecular identifiers. One entry per CDR3 protein results from TCRdb running MiXCR on the PCR reads. The data contain 200,000 to 250,000 distinct CDR3 sequences, about 12% of them singletons. The starting material was PBMCs from the stem cell graft donor, obtained from the stem cell graft. The receptor source for this set is a human donor who donated a stem cell graft to a child with acute lymphoblastic leukemia.

This clonotype has at least ten counts. The rearrangement uses TRBV9 and TRBJ1-1; a possible D gene is TRBD1 (5 bases). CDR1 is SGDLS and CDR2 is YYNGEE in the germline V gene. There are 15 residues in the CDR3. Trimming stripped 6 bases from V and 3 bases from J, with 18 bases between. The CDR3 here is CASNSRGVGDTEAFF. In DNA form, the CDR3 reads TGTGCCAGCAACAGTAGAGGGGTAGGGGACACTGAAGCTTTCTTT.

This clonotype was seen repeatedly, ten times or more. This sequence joins TRBV4-2 and TRBJ1-4, with no clear D. The CDR3 is made up of 15 amino acids. The V gene lost 1 base and the J gene lost 1 base, with 7 bases spanning the gap. The germline gives CDR1 LGHNA, CDR2 YNFKEQ. CDR3 in DNA: TGTGCCAGCAGCCAAGTCGCGGGAACTAATGAAAAACTGTTTTTT. This encodes CASSQVAGTNEKLFF.

This clonotype was picked up many times. V is TRBV6-5 and J is TRBJ2-3; D not certain. CDR1 and CDR2 from the germline V gene are MNHEY and SVGAGI. CDR3 size: 15 residues. Between the trimmed V and J ends, which lost 0 bases and 0 bases, there was a span of 7 bases. DNA for the CDR3: TGTGCCAGCAGTTACTCAAGACAAAGCACAGATACGCAGTATTTT. Translated: CASSYSRQSTDTQYF.

This clonotype was found many times. The V gene is TRBV5-6, the J gene TRBJ1-1; TRBD1 matches at 8 bases. The CDR3 has 15 amino acids. CDR1 SGHDT and CDR2 YYEEEE come from the germline V gene. V gave up 5 bases and J gave up 0 bases; unmatched junction bases: 6. CDR3 amino acids: CASRAGTGMNTEAFF. The CDR3 coding sequence is TGTGCCAGCAGGGCCGGGACAGGAATGAACACTGAAGCTTTCTTT.

Turning to this clonotype: This clone may be a read error of a much larger clone one base away. The rearrangement links TRBV20-1 to TRBJ1-1; the match to TRBD1 covers 9 bases. Trimming removed 7 bases from V and 4 bases from J; junction bases left unmatched: 7. CDR3 length: 13 residues. From germline, CDR1 is DFQATT and CDR2 SNEGSKA (reference sequence). The CDR3 DNA follows: TGCAGTGACAAAGACAGGGGGTCCACTGAAGCTTTCTTT. Translating it yields CSDKDRGSTEAFF.

This rearrangement joins TRBV5-1 to TRBJ2-1; 10 positions agree with TRBD2. Germline V gives CDR1 SGHRS, CDR2 YFSETQ. V lost 2 bases, J lost 3 bases, and 14 bases stayed unmatched. This CDR3 comprises 19 residues. The CDR3 DNA is TGCGCCAGCAGCTTAGGCGACCGGCTAGCGGGGGCCTTCTACAATGAGCAGTTCTTC. Protein sequence: CASSLGDRLAGAFYNEQFF.

This clonotype was detected ten times or more. This chain links TRBV4-3 with TRBJ2-1; 7 bases are shared with TRBD1. Losses at the gene ends were 4 bases for V and 4 bases for J; bases not matched to a gene: 7. CDR1 is LGHNA and CDR2 is YSLEER in the germline V gene. CDR3 size: 15 residues. In DNA form, the CDR3 reads TGCGCCAGCAGCCCTTCGGGACAGCGTTACAATGAGCAGTTCTTC. Translating gives CASSPSGQRYNEQFF.

The sample holds many counts of this clonotype. The genes are TRBV2 and TRBJ2-1; D not certain. Germline V gives CDR1 SNHLY, CDR2 FYNNEI. The CDR3 has 15 amino acids. Trimming shortened V by 4 bases and J by 1 base, and 11 bases separated the two germline ends. Written as DNA, the CDR3 is TGTGCCAGCAGTGTGCGGACGAGTTCCTACAATGAGCAGTTCTTC. This encodes CASSVRTSSYNEQFF.

This clonotype was observed at least ten times. The rearrangement joins TRBV28 to TRBJ2-4; D is undetermined. Trimming left V 6 bases short and J 3 bases short, with 9 bases between. The germline gives CDR1 MDHEN, CDR2 SYDVKM. The CDR3 has 13 residues. In DNA form, the CDR3 reads TGTGCCAGCAGCACGTACCTCAAAAACATTCAGTACTTC. Translated, it gives CASSTYLKNIQYF.

This clonotype was observed many times. V usage is TRBV24-1 and J usage is TRBJ2-4, with 7 nucleotides matching TRBD1. After removal of 9 bases from V and 10 bases from J, the junction contained 5 bases not matched to a gene. Germline assignment: CDR1 KGHDR and CDR2 SFDVKD. This CDR3 has 11 residues. Written as DNA, the CDR3 is TGTGCCACCGGACAGGACGGAATTCAGTACTTC. Translating gives CATGQDGIQYF.

This clonotype came up many times. The V gene is TRBV20-1, the J gene TRBJ1-5, with a tentative D call TRBD1 (5 bases). From germline, CDR1 is DFQATT and CDR2 SNEGSKA (reference sequence). The CDR3 contains 17 residues. V lost 0 bases to trimming and J lost 4 bases, with 19 bases between them. DNA of the CDR3: TGCAGTGCTAGAGATCGGGAGGAGAGGGGTCAGAATCAGCCCCAGCATTTT. Its protein is CSARDREERGQNQPQHF.

In its sample, this clonotype was seen many times. This rearrangement joins TRBV24-1 to TRBJ2-7; 10 bases match TRBD1. The CDR3 is 15 residues long. Germline V gene lookup returns CDR1 KGHDR and CDR2 SFDVKD. Germline trimming cut 3 bases from V and 7 bases from J; bases unmatched to any gene: 8. This CDR3 is CATSDHRDRGEEQYF. CDR3 DNA sequence: TGTGCCACCAGTGATCACCGGGACAGGGGTGAGGAGCAGTACTTC.

This clonotype was recorded at least ten times. The chain links TRBV20-1 to TRBJ2-4, with TRBD1 matching 8 bases. The CDR3 loop spans 14 amino acids. V trimming: 2 bases; J trimming: 6 bases; junction bases outside the gene matches: 6. Germline V lookup: CDR1 DFQATT, CDR2 SNEGSKA (reference sequence). The CDR3 reads CSARPQGAPNIQYF. For the CDR3, the DNA is TGCAGTGCTAGACCTCAGGGGGCTCCAAACATTCAGTACTTC.

This clonotype appeared many times. The V gene is TRBV7-9, the J gene TRBJ2-7; TRBD2 matches at 8 bases. J gave up 1 base and V 5 bases, and 4 bases lay outside the gene matches. The CDR3 extends over 14 amino acids. Germline V CDR1 and CDR2: SEHNR, FQNEAQ (reference sequence). CDR3 coding DNA: TGTGCCAGCAGCCGCCCTAGCGGGTCCTACGAGCAGTACTTC. This translates into CASSRPSGSYEQYF.

This clonotype has at least ten counts. The genes are TRBV4-3 and TRBJ1-2, with D perhaps matching TRBD1 (5 bases). Germline lookup yields CDR1 LGHNA and CDR2 YSLEER. The CDR3 is made up of 16 amino acids. V was clipped by 4 bases and J by 3 bases, with 18 bases between them. In DNA form, the CDR3 reads TGCGCCAGCAGCCTGGTGGCTAGGGGTGCGGACTATGGCTACACCTTC. This gives the protein CASSLVARGADYGYTF.

This clonotype was seen at least ten times. The gene calls are TRBV6-1 and TRBJ2-7; no definite D call. CDR3 size: 14 residues. Germline lookup yields CDR1 MNHNS and CDR2 SASEGT. The V end lost 6 bases, the J end lost 1 base, and 13 bases lay between the germline ends. CDR3 sequence (DNA): TGTGCCAGCAGACCGGACGGTGGATCCTACGAGCAGTACTTC. This translates into CASRPDGGSYEQYF.

This clonotype occurred many times. The chain has TRBV25-1 and TRBJ2-1; D not certain. The CDR3 consists of 13 residues. Germline CDR1 and CDR2: MGHDK and SYGVNS. Trimming removed 4 bases at V and 8 bases at J, with 12 bases between. CDR3 in amino acids: CASSAVYEDEQFF. In nucleotides, the CDR3 is TGTGCCAGCAGTGCAGTTTATGAGGATGAGCAGTTCTTC. The full variable domain, with the rest looked up from reference TRBV25-1 and TRBJ2-1, is EADIYQTPRYLVIGTGKKITLECSQTMGHDKMYWYQQDPGMELHLIHYSYGVNSTEKGDLSSESTVSRIRTEHFPLTLESARPSHTSQYLCASSAVYEDEQFFGPGTRLTVL.

This clonotype appeared many times. The rearrangement uses TRBV18 and TRBJ2-5; D gene uncertain. V lost 3 bases, J lost 2 bases, and 10 bases lay in between. This CDR3 is 14 amino acids long. Germline V gene data show CDR1 as KGHSH and CDR2 as LQKENI. CDR3 sequence: CASSPTERQETQYF. The CDR3 nucleotides read TGTGCCAGCTCACCCACCGAACGGCAAGAGACCCAGTACTTC.

Many counts were recorded for this clonotype. This chain connects TRBV9 to TRBJ2-1; TRBD2 matches at 9 bases. Germline V lookup: CDR1 SGDLS, CDR2 YYNGEE. Trimming cost V 4 bases and J 9 bases; bases outside gene matches: 11. The CDR3 contains 15 residues. Here the CDR3 DNA reads TGTGCCAGCAGCCCCAGACAGCGGGGGGAGGTTGAGCAGTTCTTC. This sequence encodes CASSPRQRGEVEQFF.

This clonotype was detected ten times or more. This rearrangement joins TRBV20-1 to TRBJ2-3, with 14 nucleotides matching TRBD2. Germline V lookup: CDR1 DFQATT, CDR2 SNEGSKA (reference sequence). V shed 5 bases and J 7 bases; nucleotides not matched to a gene: 5. The CDR3 has 14 residues. The CDR3 loop is CSAPTSGGANTQYF. Written as DNA, the CDR3 is TGCAGTGCTCCGACTAGCGGGGGGGCAAATACGCAGTATTTT.

This clonotype was observed many times. The chain joins TRBV20-1 to TRBJ2-2, with unresolved D. V was trimmed by 3 bases and J by 1 base, leaving 9 bases between them. CDR3 length equals 14 residues. Per germline, CDR1 DFQATT and CDR2 SNEGSKA (reference sequence). The CDR3 DNA follows: TGCAGTGCTAGCAGACGCAGGAACACCGGGGAGCTGTTTTTT. Amino acids: CSASRRRNTGELFF.

This chain connects TRBV20-1 to TRBJ2-3, with D perhaps given as TRBD1 or TRBD2 (5 bases each). The germline V gene has CDR1 DFQATT and CDR2 SNEGSKA (reference sequence). This CDR3 comprises 14 residues. V lost 6 bases, J lost 6 bases, and 19 bases lay in between. The DNA for the CDR3 is TGCAGTGCCAACGGTTGGACCTGGGGGGATACGCAGTATTTT. Its protein is CSANGWTWGDTQYF.

This clonotype was recorded many times. The chain links TRBV7-2 to TRBJ2-7, with D possibly TRBD2 on 5 matching bases. Trimming left V 5 bases short and J 0 bases short, with 14 bases between. The CDR3 covers 15 residues. The germline gives CDR1 SGHTA, CDR2 FQGNSA. The CDR3 DNA follows: TGTGCCAGCAGCCCAAAAGCGGAAAGCTCCTACGAGCAGTACTTC. This translates into CASSPKAESSYEQYF. The whole variable domain, filled in from reference TRBV7-2 and TRBJ2-7, reads GAGVSQSPSNKVTEKGKDVELRCDPISGHTALYWYRQSLGQGLEFLIYFQGNSAPDKSGLPSDRFSAERTGGSVSTLTIQRTQQEDSAVYLCASSPKAESSYEQYFGPGTRLTVT.

Notes on this clonotype: With a much larger clone just one base away, this may be a read error. The chain links TRBV12-3 or TRBV12-4 to TRBJ2-2; 8 bases line up with TRBD2. The CDR3 sequence is 16 residues long. CDR3 in DNA: TGTGCCAGCAGTCTACAGCGGGAGCCTTGGGGCGGGGGGCTGTTTTTT. Translating it yields CASSLQREPWGGGLFF.

This clonotype was found many times. The gene calls are TRBV15 and TRBJ2-7; D not resolved. Trimming removed 5 bases at V and 0 bases at J, with 8 bases between. Per the germline V gene, CDR1 is LNHNV and CDR2 is YYDKDF (reference sequence). CDR3 length equals 13 residues. The CDR3 DNA follows: TGTGCCACCAGCTTGTGGGCCTCCTACGAGCAGTACTTC. This sequence encodes CATSLWASYEQYF.

The sample holds many counts of this clonotype. The V call is TRBV14, the J call TRBJ2-3; the D gene could be TRBD1 or TRBD2 (6 bases each). The CDR3 is 16 amino acids. Trimming took 0 bases from V and 7 from J, leaving 17 bases between them. Looked up from germline, CDR1 is SGHDN and CDR2 is FVKESK. The CDR3 reads CASSQDGRGARYTQYF. The CDR3 nucleotides read TGTGCCAGCAGCCAAGATGGAAGGGGGGCTCGATATACGCAGTATTTT. Variable domain in full (rest from reference TRBV14 and TRBJ2-3): EAGVTQFPSHSVIEKGQTVTLRCDPISGHDNLYWYRRVMGKEIKFLLHFVKESKQDESGMPNNRFLAERTGGTYSTLKVQPAELEDSGVYFCASSQDGRGARYTQYFGPGTRLTVL.

The table lists this clonotype with a few counts. This chain joins TRBV6-2 or TRBV6-3 and TRBJ1-3; D is unclear. Per the germline V gene, CDR1 is MNHEY and CDR2 is SVGEGT. CDR3 length: 14 residues. V lost 6 bases, J lost 4 bases, and 13 bases lay in between. The CDR3 is CASSSGVFGNTIYF. The CDR3 DNA is TGTGCCAGCAGCTCCGGGGTTTTCGGAAACACCATATATTTT.